Presented here are 32 T cell receptor beta chains from one specimen sequenced in a study of OX40 agonist ivuxolimab in advanced cancers. The data were produced by immunoSEQ multiplex PCR, yet TCRdb's version contains in-frame clones alone and is incomplete. The table shows about 64,000 clones, with more than 85% occurring only once. This specimen was CD4+ or CD8+ T cells sorted from blood, taken in a trial of the OX40 agonist ivuxolimab. These receptors originate from an adult with an advanced solid tumor such as melanoma, head and neck, liver or kidney cancer.

The V gene is TRBV10-3, the J gene TRBJ2-5, with TRBD1 matching 7 bases. With the DNA end fitting TRBJ2-7 better, the J assignment may be wrong. The CDR3 covers 15 residues. Germline CDR1 is ENHRY and CDR2 is SYGVKD. The CDR3 bases are TGTGCCATCAGTGAACACCGGGACAGCCTGTACGAGCAGTACTTC. Its protein product is CAISEHRDSLYEQYF.

Details on this clone: This may stem from a read error, because a much larger clone lies one nucleotide away. The chain employs TRBV28 and TRBJ2-5, with TRBD2 identical over 9 bases. V shed 6 bases and J 1 base; nucleotides not matched to a gene: 3. The CDR3 length is 14 residues. The germline V gene encodes CDR1 MDHEN and CDR2 SYDVKM. CDR3 residues: CASSLAGPQETQYF. The CDR3 nucleotides are TGTGCCAGCAGCCTAGCGGGACCCCAAGAGACCCAGTACTTC.

The chain couples TRBV18 to TRBJ1-3; no reliable D call. Germline V CDR1 and CDR2: KGHSH, LQKENI. The CDR3 spans 15 residues. V was pared by 5 bases and J by 8 bases, with 19 bases between. The CDR3 protein is CASSSVRSSGDTIYF. The CDR3 DNA sequence: TGTGCCAGCTCATCTGTGCGGAGTTCCGGGGACACCATATATTTT.

The V call is TRBV30, the J call TRBJ2-6; the D gene could be TRBD1 or TRBD2 (5 bases each). The ends were cut back, 5 bases at V and 0 bases at J, with 11 bases in the middle. The length of the CDR3 is 15 residues. From germline, CDR1 is GTSNPN and CDR2 SVGIG (reference sequence). The CDR3 protein is CAWEKGSSGANVLTF. Here the CDR3 DNA reads TGTGCCTGGGAGAAGGGGAGCTCTGGGGCCAACGTCCTGACTTTC. Based on the CDR3 plus reference TRBV30 and TRBJ2-6, the full variable domain is SQTIHQWPATLVQPVGSPLSLECTVEGTSNPNLYWYRQAAGRGLQLLFYSVGIGQISSEVPQNLSASRPQDRQFILSSKKLLLSDSGFYLCAWEKGSSGANVLTFGAGSRLTVL.

This chain joins TRBV21-1 and TRBJ1-1. TRBV21-1 is classified as a pseudogene. The CDR3 contains 17 residues. CDR3 coding DNA: TGTGCCAGCAGCCTCCCATGGGCGGGGAACTCGAACACTGAAGCTTTCTTT. Its protein is CASSLPWAGNSNTEAFF.

This sequence joins TRBV7-9 and TRBJ2-2, with 9 bases matching TRBD1. CDR1 and CDR2 from the germline V gene are SEHNR and FQNEAQ (reference sequence). The CDR3 has 15 residues. After removal of 5 bases from V and 3 bases from J, the junction contained 4 bases not matched to a gene. The CDR3 DNA sequence: TGTGCCAGCAGCCCAAGGACAGGGGACACCGGGGAGCTGTTTTTT. Translation gives CASSPRTGDTGELFF.

In this sample, this clone turned up a few times. The rearrangement uses TRBV7-2 and TRBJ1-1; possibly TRBD1 for D (5 bases). Trimming removed 6 bases from V and 1 base from J, with 12 bases in between. The CDR3 runs to 14 residues. The germline V gene has CDR1 SGHTA and CDR2 FQGNSA. The CDR3 DNA sequence: TGTGCCAGCAGATCGGGACCGGGGAACACTGAAGCTTTCTTT. Protein: CASRSGPGNTEAFF.

The V call is TRBV27, the J call TRBJ1-1, with TRBD1 matching 12 bases. The junction had 7 bases not matched to a gene; V was cut back by 6 bases and J by 5 bases. Germline V gene data show CDR1 as MNHEY and CDR2 as SMNVEV (reference sequence). The CDR3 is made up of 15 amino acids. CDR3 nucleotide sequence: TGTGCCAGCAGGGGACAGGGGGCGGGAGAAACTGAAGCTTTCTTT. This gives the protein CASRGQGAGETEAFF.

The CDR3 nucleotides are TGTGCCAGCAGCCCCCGTCTCTTATACGTACAAATGAACACTGAAGCTTTCTTT. Protein sequence: CASSPRLLYVQMNTEAFF. The chain recombines TRBV11-3 with TRBJ1-1; D is ambiguous. Germline V gene data show CDR1 as SGHNT and CDR2 as YENEEA. The V and J ends lost 5 bases and 0 bases respectively, with 22 bases between them. This CDR3 has 18 amino acids.

CDR3 DNA sequence: TGTGCCAGTAGTATAAGTATCTGGGTGGACAGCCCGAGCTCCTACGAGCAGTACTTC. Its translation: CASSISIWVDSPSSYEQYF. The chain uses TRBV19 and TRBJ2-7; D perhaps matches TRBD1 (6 bases). Germline V gives CDR1 LNHDA, CDR2 SQIVND (reference sequence). The CDR3 length is 19 residues. Trimming stripped 2 bases from V and 0 bases from J, with 23 bases between.

The chain couples TRBV27 to TRBJ1-5, with 7 bases that match TRBD1. The CDR3 runs to 16 residues. Trimming took 6 bases from V and 4 from J; bases not matched to a gene: 12. Germline CDR1 is MNHEY and CDR2 is SMNVEV (reference sequence). The CDR3 region is CASRNTRQGWNQPQHF. The CDR3 DNA follows: TGTGCCAGCAGGAATACAAGACAGGGTTGGAATCAGCCCCAGCATTTT.

This clone was seen once. This chain uses TRBV7-8 with TRBJ2-1; 8 bases align to TRBD2. Germline V gives CDR1 SGHVS, CDR2 FQNEAQ. The V gene end was trimmed by 5 bases and the J gene end by 3 bases; junction bases not matched to a gene: 9. The CDR3 has 16 amino acids. The CDR3 here is CASSLRAGVSYNEQFF. CDR3 in DNA: TGTGCCAGCAGCCTAAGAGCGGGAGTAAGCTACAATGAGCAGTTCTTC.

The V gene is TRBV4-3, the J gene TRBJ2-3; no clear D. Germline V gene sequence: CDR1 LGHNA, CDR2 YSLEER. V was shortened by 0 bases and J by 1 base, with 14 bases between the two germline ends. This CDR3 has 17 amino acids. CDR3 DNA: TGCGCCAGCAGCCAAGAGATTTCCGCGGTAGGCACAGATACGCAGTATTTT. This sequence encodes CASSQEISAVGTDTQYF.

This chain connects TRBV5-6 to TRBJ2-1; D perhaps matches TRBD2 (5 bases). Deletions cut 4 bases from V and 5 bases from J, with 16 bases between. Per germline, CDR1 SGHDT and CDR2 YYEEEE. CDR3 length equals 15 residues. CDR3 residues: CASSGRGRGHNEQFF. The CDR3 DNA sequence: TGTGCCAGCAGCGGGCGCGGTCGGGGTCACAATGAGCAGTTCTTC. The full variable domain, in which reference TRBV5-6 and TRBJ2-1 provide the parts outside the CDR3, is DAGVTQSPTHLIKTRGQQVTLRCSPKSGHDTVSWYQQALGQGPQFIFQYYEEEERQRGNFPDRFSGHQFPNYSSELNVNALLLGDSALYLCASSGRGRGHNEQFFGPGTRLTVL.

The genes are TRBV9 and TRBJ2-1; 10 positions agree with TRBD2. J lost 8 bases, V lost 4 bases, and 12 bases had no gene match. Germline assignment: CDR1 SGDLS and CDR2 YYNGEE. This CDR3 region has 16 residues. Written as DNA, the CDR3 is TGTGCCAGCAGCTCCCAATTAGCGGGAGGCGGCGATGAGCAGTTCTTC. Translating gives CASSSQLAGGGDEQFF.

V usage is TRBV7-2 and J usage is TRBJ2-7; 14 positions match TRBD2. CDR1 is SGHTA, CDR2 FQGNSA, per germline. V lost 0 bases to trimming and J lost 4 bases; unmatched junction nucleotides: 5. The CDR3 loop spans 17 amino acids. The CDR3 protein is CASSLAAGLAGEYEQYF. The CDR3 DNA sequence: TGTGCCAGCAGCTTAGCGGCGGGACTAGCGGGAGAGTACGAGCAGTACTTC.

The chain links TRBV6-6 to TRBJ1-2; D is uncertain. This CDR3 spans 15 amino acids. CDR1 and CDR2 from the germline V gene are MNHNY and SVGAGI (reference sequence). The V gene lost 3 bases and the J gene lost 4 bases, with 15 bases spanning the gap. CDR3 loop: CASSYDRGASYGYTF. DNA for the CDR3: TGTGCCAGCAGTTATGATCGGGGTGCGAGCTATGGCTACACCTTC.

The chain carries TRBV6-4 and TRBJ1-5, with D possibly being TRBD1 (5 bases). This CDR3 is 18 amino acids long. V dropped 0 bases and J dropped 5 bases, with 20 bases sitting between them. Germline V gene sequence: CDR1 MRHNA, CDR2 SNTAGT. DNA of the CDR3: TGTGCCAGCAGTGACTCGAGTGGGGGAGTAGTGTCGGATCAGCCCCAGCATTTT. Translating gives CASSDSSGGVVSDQPQHF.

The V call is TRBV18, the J call TRBJ2-7; weak D call: TRBD1 (6 bases). From germline, CDR1 is KGHSH and CDR2 LQKENI. CDR3 size: 15 residues. With 0 bases removed from V and 0 bases from J, the gap between germline ends came to 9 bases. The DNA for the CDR3 is TGTGCCAGCTCACCACCGGACAGATTCTCCTACGAGCAGTACTTC. As protein: CASSPPDRFSYEQYF.

V and J are TRBV19 and TRBJ2-1; 13 bases fit TRBD2. The CDR3 runs 16 residues. Germline V lookup: CDR1 LNHDA, CDR2 SQIVND (reference sequence). Trimming at V came to 5 bases and at J to 4 bases, leaving 5 bases not matched to a gene. CDR3 loop: CASSPTSGRAYNEQFF. In nucleotides, the CDR3 is TGTGCCAGTAGTCCCACTAGCGGGAGGGCGTACAATGAGCAGTTCTTC.

The chain recombines TRBV10-1 with TRBJ2-7; tentatively, D is TRBD1 or TRBD2 (6 bases each). V was clipped by 0 bases and J by 3 bases, with 9 bases between them. Germline V CDR1 and CDR2: WNHNN, SYGVQD (reference sequence). CDR3 size: 14 residues. The CDR3 is CASSESGGSYEQYF. The CDR3 nucleotides read TGCGCCAGCAGTGAGTCGGGGGGCAGCTACGAGCAGTACTTC.

The V call is TRBV19, the J call TRBJ1-1, with D unresolved. Trimming stripped 9 bases from V and 4 bases from J, with 21 bases between. Per the germline V gene, CDR1 is LNHDA and CDR2 is SQIVND (reference sequence). This CDR3 is 15 amino acids long. DNA of the CDR3: TGTGCCAGCCATAGAGGGTCAGGAGGGTCCACTGAAGCTTTCTTT. Translated: CASHRGSGGSTEAFF.

This chain's CDR3 is CASRVEMGVLANTEAFF. CDR3 nucleotide sequence: TGCGCCAGCAGAGTTGAAATGGGCGTTCTGGCGAACACTGAAGCTTTCTTT. The chain couples TRBV5-1 to TRBJ1-1; no firm D call. V gave up 5 bases and J gave up 1 base, with 21 bases separating them. From germline, CDR1 is SGHRS and CDR2 YFSETQ. The CDR3 extends over 17 amino acids.

The V and J genes are TRBV10-1 and TRBJ2-3; D is possibly TRBD2 (5 bases). Trimming cost V 7 bases and J 6 bases, with 14 bases left between them. From germline, CDR1 is WNHNN and CDR2 SYGVQD (reference sequence). This CDR3 has 13 residues. The CDR3 region is CASKRDFADTQYF. DNA for the CDR3: TGCGCCAGCAAACGGGATTTTGCCGATACGCAGTATTTT.

In DNA form, the CDR3 reads TGCGCCAGCAGTGAGCTCTCGGGACAACTCGAAGCTTTCTTT. Its protein product is CASSELSGQLEAFF. This chain links TRBV10-2 with TRBJ1-1; possibly TRBD1 for D (6 bases). The CDR3 length is 14 residues. V was cut by 2 bases and J by 8 bases, with 15 bases left in between. CDR1 is WSHSY and CDR2 is SAAADI in the germline V gene.

This rearrangement joins TRBV5-6 to TRBJ2-7; D may correspond to TRBD1 or TRBD2 (5 bases each). The CDR3 consists of 15 residues. The germline CDR1 and CDR2 sequences are SGHDT and YYEEEE. Trimming stripped 4 bases from V and 2 bases from J, with 16 bases between. The CDR3 coding sequence is TGTGCCAGCAGCCCCGTTGGGGGATTAGCCTACGAGCAGTACTTC. This encodes CASSPVGGLAYEQYF.

The CDR3 sequence: CASSLSGNRVYEQYF. In DNA, the CDR3 is TGCGCCAGCAGCTTATCAGGTAACCGGGTCTACGAGCAGTACTTC. This sequence joins TRBV5-1 and TRBJ2-7; no firm D call. The CDR3 covers 15 residues. Between the trimmed V and J ends, which lost 2 bases and 3 bases, there was a span of 15 bases. The germline V gene has CDR1 SGHRS and CDR2 YFSETQ.

V and J are TRBV5-6 and TRBJ2-7; D may be TRBD2 (5 bases). The length of the CDR3 is 15 residues. Trimming took 4 bases from V and 4 from J, leaving 18 bases between them. Germline V lookup: CDR1 SGHDT, CDR2 YYEEEE. Here the CDR3 reads CASSGTGGLGYEQYF. The CDR3 nucleotides are TGTGCCAGCAGCGGAACTGGAGGTCTGGGATACGAGCAGTACTTC.

The chain has TRBV5-4 and TRBJ1-5, with unresolved D. V was shortened by 4 bases and J by 4 bases, with 15 bases between the two germline ends. Germline CDR1 is SGHNT and CDR2 is YYREEE (reference sequence). CDR3 length equals 15 residues. The CDR3 coding sequence is TGTGCCAGCAGCCCAAACCCAGACCCGAATCAGCCCCAGCATTTT. Translated, it gives CASSPNPDPNQPQHF. The whole variable domain, filled in from reference TRBV5-4 and TRBJ1-5, reads ETGVTQSPTHLIKTRGQQVTLRCSSQSGHNTVSWYQQALGQGPQFIFQYYREEENGRGNFPPRFSGLQFPNYSSELNVNALELDDSALYLCASSPNPDPNQPQHFGDGTRLSIL.

J is TRBJ2-1 and V is TRBV6-5; D gene unclear. There are 15 residues in the CDR3. The V end was cut by 0 bases, the J end by 1 base, with 7 bases between. From germline, CDR1 is MNHEY and CDR2 SVGAGI. In DNA, the CDR3 is TGTGCCAGCAGTTACTCCGTGGGGTCCTACAATGAGCAGTTCTTC. Translated: CASSYSVGSYNEQFF.

This chain connects TRBV6-5 to TRBJ1-2; D is undetermined. CDR3 length: 12 residues. Germline values: CDR1 MNHEY, CDR2 SVGAGI. Trimming took 8 bases from V and 7 from J, leaving 14 bases between them. The chain's CDR3 is CASSSAVGGYTF. DNA for the CDR3: TGTGCCAGCTCTAGCGCCGTCGGTGGCTACACCTTC.

In this sample, this clone turned up once. The genes are TRBV7-6 and TRBJ2-2, with 10 bases fitting TRBD2. The CDR3 loop spans 15 amino acids. Per the germline V gene, CDR1 is SGHVS and CDR2 is FNYEAQ. Trimming cost V 4 bases and J 6 bases; bases outside gene matches: 5. The CDR3 sequence: CASSSSSGSPGELFF. The CDR3 DNA reads as TGTGCCAGCAGCTCGTCTAGCGGGAGTCCCGGGGAGCTGTTTTTT.